These 20 T cell receptor beta chains came from one sample sequenced in a study of T cells after yellow fever vaccination. TCRdb reprocessed the 5' RACE reads via MiXCR and lists one record per CDR3 protein. Here the sample spans 300,000 or so distinct CDR3 sequences, almost 4% being singletons. This material consisted of PBMCs, taken 5 days after the yellow fever booster vaccination. All receptors derive from a man between 18 and 29 years old who received the YFV17D yellow fever vaccine.

V gene TRBV7-2 combines with J gene TRBJ1-5; 11 positions agree with TRBD1. CDR1 is SGHTA and CDR2 is FQGNSA in the germline V gene. With V trimmed by 1 base and J by 3 bases, 5 bases remained unmatched. This CDR3 has 17 residues. The CDR3 spells CASSLVGGQGDNQPQHF. For the CDR3, the DNA is TGTGCCAGCAGCTTAGTCGGGGGACAGGGGGACAATCAGCCCCAGCATTTT.

This clonotype has a count of ten or more. This chain links TRBV20-1 with TRBJ2-5, with D possibly being TRBD2 (5 bases). CDR1 DFQATT and CDR2 SNEGSKA come from the germline V gene (reference sequence). Trimming took 0 bases from V and 5 from J, leaving 13 bases between them. The CDR3 is 14 residues long. This chain's CDR3 is CSAREGTGLETQYF. In DNA, the CDR3 is TGCAGTGCTAGAGAGGGAACGGGGTTGGAGACCCAGTACTTC.

This clonotype appeared a few times. CDR3 sequence: CASSQDPSADTQYF. The CDR3 bases are TGTGCCAGCAGCCAAGATCCTTCCGCAGATACGCAGTATTTT. The rearrangement uses TRBV4-2 and TRBJ2-3; D gene uncertain. Germline V gives CDR1 LGHNA, CDR2 YNFKEQ. Trimming cost V 0 bases and J 4 bases, with 8 bases left between them. The CDR3 covers 14 residues.

This clonotype has at least ten counts. The gene calls are TRBV3-1 and TRBJ2-1, with D maybe TRBD1 (5 bases). The ends were cut back, 1 base at V and 4 bases at J, with 11 bases in the middle. Germline V lookup: CDR1 LGHDT, CDR2 YNNKEL (reference sequence). The CDR3 is made up of 15 amino acids. Written as DNA, the CDR3 is TGTGCCAGCAGCCAAGTTCGTCGGACATACAATGAGCAGTTCTTC. Translated, it gives CASSQVRRTYNEQFF.

This clonotype showed up just a few times. The chain couples TRBV18 to TRBJ2-5; unclear D gene. V was cut by 1 base and J by 5 bases, with 5 bases left in between. CDR1 is KGHSH and CDR2 is LQKENI in the germline V gene. This CDR3 is built from 12 residues. In DNA form, the CDR3 reads TGTGCCAGCTCACCACTCGCGGAGACCCAGTACTTC. The encoded protein is CASSPLAETQYF.

This clonotype was detected ten times or more. V usage is TRBV10-1 and J usage is TRBJ2-7; 8 positions agree with TRBD2. The germline gives CDR1 WNHNN, CDR2 SYGVQD (reference sequence). This CDR3 contains 15 residues. V was pared by 3 bases and J by 6 bases, with 10 bases of the junction left unmatched. The DNA of the CDR3 is TGCGCCAGCAGTGATGAGAGTAGCGGGGCCGTCGAGCAGTACTTC. Translated, it gives CASSDESSGAVEQYF.

The sample holds many counts of this clonotype. This chain joins TRBV9 and TRBJ1-6; 7 nucleotides match TRBD1. Trimming removed 4 bases from V and 9 bases from J; junction bases left unmatched: 13. The CDR3 has 16 amino acids. Germline V gene lookup returns CDR1 SGDLS and CDR2 YYNGEE. The CDR3: CASSPSWGGGSSPLHF. CDR3 nucleotides: TGTGCCAGCAGCCCCTCCTGGGGAGGGGGCAGTTCACCCCTCCACTTT. The whole variable domain, remainder taken from reference TRBV9 and TRBJ1-6, is DSGVTQTPKHLITATGQRVTLRCSPRSGDLSVYWYQQSLDQGLQFLIQYYNGEERAKGNILERFSAQQFPDLHSELNLSSLELGDSALYFCASSPSWGGGSSPLHFGNGTRLTVT.

This clonotype appeared many times. This CDR3 is missing its conserved last phenylalanine or tryptophan, likely due to a read error. No DNA is shown, since the ends of the CDR3 on it are uncertain; the CDR3 is the one TCRdb lists. The CDR3: CATSRDLSGGSGL. The gene calls are TRBV15 and TRBJ2-3; the table's D call TRBD2 went unverified against the DNA. Germline V lookup: CDR1 LNHNV, CDR2 YYDKDF (reference sequence). Both ends counted, the CDR3 spans 13 residues.

In this sample, this clonotype turned up a few times. The rearrangement links TRBV7-3 to TRBJ2-7; D remains ambiguous. Per germline, CDR1 SGHTA and CDR2 FQGTGA. V dropped 0 bases and J dropped 3 bases, with 12 bases sitting between them. The CDR3 covers 15 residues. CDR3 protein: CASSLTFVRNYEQYV. CDR3 nucleotides: TGTGCCAGCAGCTTAACGTTCGTACGGAACTACGAGCAGTACGTC.

The V gene is TRBV5-1, the J gene TRBJ2-5; D is possibly TRBD2 (6 bases). V dropped 5 bases and J dropped 4 bases, with 15 bases sitting between them. The CDR3 runs to 14 residues. Germline values: CDR1 SGHRS, CDR2 YFSETQ. CDR3 coding DNA: TGCGCCAGCAGGAGACTAGAAGAGGGAGAGACCCAGTACTTC. Translating gives CASRRLEEGETQYF.

The chain links TRBV5-1 to TRBJ1-2, with 8 bases that match TRBD1. V lost 2 bases to trimming and J lost 7 bases; unmatched junction nucleotides: 7. Germline V gene data show CDR1 as SGHRS and CDR2 as YFSETQ. The CDR3 covers 14 residues. The CDR3 DNA follows: TGCGCCAGCAGCTTCCGGGACAGGCTCACTGGCTACACCTTC. This encodes CASSFRDRLTGYTF.

The V and J genes are TRBV27 and TRBJ2-7; D possibly corresponds to TRBD1 (6 bases). The CDR3 is 14 residues long. Germline CDR1 MNHEY, CDR2 SMNVEV (reference sequence). The V and J ends lost 6 bases and 2 bases respectively, with 14 bases between them. CDR3 in amino acids: CASSQGGNAYEQYV. In DNA, the CDR3 is TGTGCCAGCAGCCAAGGGGGAAATGCCTACGAGCAGTACGTC.

This clonotype has at least ten counts. J is TRBJ2-7 and V is TRBV4-1; TRBD2 matches at 8 bases. The V gene's germline CDR1 is MGHRA and CDR2 YSYEKL. There are 16 residues in the CDR3. V gave up 4 bases and J gave up 3 bases; unmatched junction bases: 11. The CDR3 DNA sequence: TGCGCCAGCAGCCCTCCCCCCTTTACTAGCGGCTACGAGCAGTACTTC. It codes for CASSPPPFTSGYEQYF.

A few counts support this clonotype. This chain uses TRBV4-3 with TRBJ2-3; 7 bases agree with TRBD1. CDR3 size: 16 residues. V trimming: 1 base; J trimming: 4 bases; junction bases outside the gene matches: 8. Germline CDR1 is LGHNA and CDR2 is YSLEER. The CDR3: CASSQGDSPPADTQYF. CDR3 sequence (DNA): TGCGCCAGCAGCCAAGGGGACAGCCCTCCAGCAGATACGCAGTATTTT.

There are many counts of this clonotype. J is TRBJ2-7 and V is TRBV4-1; the match to TRBD2 covers 11 bases. Germline trimming cut 1 base from V and 2 bases from J; bases unmatched to any gene: 1. This CDR3 is built from 15 residues. The germline V gene encodes CDR1 MGHRA and CDR2 YSYEKL. CDR3 loop: CASSQGLAGTYEQYF. The CDR3 bases are TGCGCCAGCAGCCAAGGACTAGCGGGGACCTACGAGCAGTACTTC.

This clonotype was found a few times. The chain employs TRBV12-3 or TRBV12-4 and TRBJ2-5; D call uncertain. Trimming stripped 5 bases from V and 5 bases from J, with 12 bases between. The CDR3 has 13 residues. CDR3 protein: CASSPRMGETQYF. As DNA, the CDR3 is TGTGCCAGCAGTCCCCGAATGGGCGAGACCCAGTACTTC.

The table lists this clonotype with a few counts. V is TRBV4-1 and J is TRBJ2-1, with TRBD1 matching 8 bases. J gave up 9 bases and V 3 bases, and 13 bases lay outside the gene matches. Germline V CDR1 and CDR2: MGHRA, YSYEKL. The CDR3 runs to 16 residues. The CDR3 protein is CASSHGQGAPGGEQFF. In nucleotides, the CDR3 is TGCGCCAGCAGCCACGGACAGGGAGCACCTGGGGGTGAGCAGTTCTTC.

This clonotype was counted ten times or more. The J gene is TRBJ2-5, the V gene TRBV11-2; TRBD2 matches at 8 bases. From germline, CDR1 is SGHAT and CDR2 FQNNGV. The CDR3 extends over 16 amino acids. The V and J ends lost 4 bases and 5 bases, in that order; junction bases with no gene match: 12. CDR3 sequence (DNA): TGTGCCAGCAGCTCGGTTTACGGGACTAGTGTGGAGACCCAGTACTTC. It specifies CASSSVYGTSVETQYF.

This rearrangement joins TRBV5-1 to TRBJ2-7; 7 bases line up with TRBD1. The CDR3 is 16 residues long. The germline V gene encodes CDR1 SGHRS and CDR2 YFSETQ. Losses at the gene ends were 3 bases for V and 0 bases for J; bases not matched to a gene: 9. CDR3: CASSSSTGTSSYEQYF. The DNA of the CDR3 is TGCGCCAGCAGCTCGTCGACAGGGACGAGCTCCTACGAGCAGTACTTC.

The V call is TRBV10-3, the J call TRBJ1-6; D not resolved. This CDR3 is built from 13 residues. V lost 5 bases, J lost 8 bases, and 10 bases lay in between. CDR1 ENHRY and CDR2 SYGVKD come from the germline V gene. CDR3 bases: TGTGCCATCAGTACCCTGGCGGATTCACCCCTCCACTTT. Translated: CAISTLADSPLHF.